The source of this T cell receptor (beta chain) is a study of radiation and T cells in renal cell carcinoma. Study conclusions and caveats: Tumor samples were small regions of approximately 1.1 g. Irradiated tumors had higher TCR clonality than control tumors.

TCRdb's table, derived via immunoSEQ multiplex PCR, lists solely in-frame clones and lacks some. Seen here are roughly 14,000 clones, roughly 54% observed once, and the top ten hold 9.5% to 11%. Noted treatment: treatment-naive control, cytoreductive nephrectomy. The patient's renal cell carcinoma had clear cell pathology. About this clone itself: Its specificity is not known.

The specimen was tumor tissue, collected from a patient whose treatment was nephrectomy without radiotherapy. The clonotype comes from a man aged 45-65 years with renal cell carcinoma.

The CDR3 protein is CASSTRAAGWQYF. The CDR3 nucleotides are TGTGCCAGCAGTACACGGGCAGCCGGGTGGCAGTACTTC. The chain combines TRBV6-6 with TRBJ2-5; D gene uncertain. Trimming took off 5 bases at V and 11 bases at J, with 18 bases between the two ends. CDR3 length: 13 amino acids. In germline, CDR1 is MNHNY, CDR2 SVGAGI (reference sequence).